This is a list of T cell receptor beta chains from one sample in a study of OX40 agonist ivuxolimab in advanced cancers. Sequencing used immunoSEQ multiplex PCR; TCRdb keeps in-frame clones, though not all of them. This table holds approximately 58,000 clones, 75% to 90% found once. Here the sequenced sample was CD4+ or CD8+ T cells sorted from blood, taken in a trial of the OX40 agonist ivuxolimab. The receptors stem from an adult with an advanced solid tumor such as melanoma, head and neck, liver or kidney cancer. CDR3s include the opening cysteine and the closing phenylalanine or tryptophan. Each record gives: CDR3 DNA, CDR3 protein, clone size, D gene, V gene, J gene. The D gene is left open where the match is weak. Only some rows state a clone size, as once, few, many or a class for expanded clones.

CDR3nt: TGCGCCAGCAGGACTAGCGACGGGAGGGATACGCAGTATTTT
CDR3aa: CASRTSDGRDTQYF
abundance: once
d_gene: TRBD2
v_gene: TRBV5-1
j_gene: TRBJ2-3

CDR3nt: TGTGCCAGCAGCACCCGACTAATCCAAGAGACCCAGTACTTC
CDR3aa: CASSTRLIQETQYF
abundance: NA
d_gene: NA
v_gene: TRBV5-4
j_gene: TRBJ2-5

CDR3nt: TGTGCCAGCAGTTCTCGGACGTCGGGGGGAACTGAAGCTTTCTTT
CDR3aa: CASSSRTSGGTEAFF
abundance: NA
d_gene: NA
v_gene: TRBV6-6
j_gene: TRBJ1-1

CDR3nt: TGTGCCAGCAGCTTACGTACAGGGGCGGATGGCTACACCTTC
CDR3aa: CASSLRTGADGYTF
abundance: NA
d_gene: TRBD1
v_gene: TRBV11-1
j_gene: TRBJ1-2

CDR3nt: TGTGCCTGTCCAGCGGGAGGACGCACAGATACGCAGTATTTT
CDR3aa: CACPAGGRTDTQYF
abundance: once
d_gene: TRBD2
v_gene: TRBV30
j_gene: TRBJ2-3

CDR3nt: TGTGCCAGCAACTACGGTCTAAATTCCTACAATGAGCAGTTCTTC
CDR3aa: CASNYGLNSYNEQFF
abundance: NA
d_gene: NA
v_gene: TRBV5-6
j_gene: TRBJ2-1

CDR3nt: TGTGCCAGCAGGGGGACAGGGACTGAAGCTTTCTTT
CDR3aa: CASRGTGTEAFF
abundance: once
d_gene: TRBD1
v_gene: TRBV28
j_gene: TRBJ1-1

CDR3nt: TGTGCCAGCAGCCCTCCAGTTCCCAGGCAGAACACCGGGGAGCTGTTTTTT
CDR3aa: CASSPPVPRQNTGELFF
abundance: once
d_gene: NA
v_gene: TRBV5-6
j_gene: TRBJ2-2

CDR3nt: TGTGCCTGGAGTGTGGGCACGGCCAAGCCCCAGCATTTT
CDR3aa: CAWSVGTAKPQHF
abundance: NA
d_gene: NA
v_gene: TRBV30
j_gene: TRBJ1-5

CDR3nt: TGTGCCTTCTCCGGGACTGGCTACGAGCAGTACTTC
CDR3aa: CAFSGTGYEQYF
abundance: NA
d_gene: NA
v_gene: TRBV30
j_gene: TRBJ2-7

CDR3nt: TGTGCCATCAGTGAGTCGACGGGCCGTGATGGCTACACCTTC
CDR3aa: CAISESTGRDGYTF
abundance: NA
d_gene: NA
v_gene: TRBV10-3
j_gene: TRBJ1-2

CDR3nt: TGTGCCAGCAGTAGAATAGCGGGAACCTACGAGCAGTACTTC
CDR3aa: CASSRIAGTYEQYF
abundance: NA
d_gene: TRBD2
v_gene: TRBV6-1
j_gene: TRBJ2-7

CDR3nt: TGTGCCAGCAGCTCCCCCGGGGCGGGGGCGCAGGATACGCAGTATTTT
CDR3aa: CASSSPGAGAQDTQYF
abundance: NA
d_gene: NA
v_gene: TRBV5-4
j_gene: TRBJ2-3

CDR3nt: TGTGCCAGCAGCCCAGGGGATTATAGCACAGATACGCAGTATTTT
CDR3aa: CASSPGDYSTDTQYF
abundance: NA
d_gene: NA
v_gene: TRBV9
j_gene: TRBJ2-3

CDR3nt: TGTGCCAGCTCACCACCGGGCAGGAACACTGAAGCTTTCTTT
CDR3aa: CASSPPGRNTEAFF
abundance: few
d_gene: NA
v_gene: TRBV18
j_gene: TRBJ1-1

CDR3nt: TGCGCCAGCAGCCTGGGGCAGGTGCCCTCTAACTATGGCTACACCTTC
CDR3aa: CASSLGQVPSNYGYTF
abundance: NA
d_gene: NA
v_gene: TRBV5-1
j_gene: TRBJ1-2

CDR3nt: TGTGCCAGCAGTTTAACAGAGGTCTATGGCTACACCTTC
CDR3aa: CASSLTEVYGYTF
abundance: NA
d_gene: NA
v_gene: TRBV28
j_gene: TRBJ1-2

CDR3nt: TGCAGCGTTGGTCGGTTGAACACTGAAGCTTTCTTT
CDR3aa: CSVGRLNTEAFF
abundance: once
d_gene: NA
v_gene: TRBV29-1
j_gene: TRBJ1-1

CDR3nt: TGCGCCAGCAGCCAGGCTCTAGCGGCCGTCACCTACGAGCAGTACTTC
CDR3aa: CASSQALAAVTYEQYF
abundance: NA
d_gene: TRBD2
v_gene: TRBV4-3
j_gene: TRBJ2-7

CDR3nt: TGTGCCACCAGCAGAGGACAGGTAGGCCCAACTAATGAAAAACTGTTTTTT
CDR3aa: CATSRGQVGPTNEKLFF
abundance: NA
d_gene: NA
v_gene: TRBV15
j_gene: TRBJ1-4

CDR3nt: TGTGCCAGCAGCCCTTTCTTCCCAGATACGCAGTATTTT
CDR3aa: CASSPFFPDTQYF
abundance: NA
d_gene: NA
v_gene: TRBV14
j_gene: TRBJ2-3

CDR3nt: TGCGCCAGCAGTGAGTCCGCGAGTACTATTGAAAAACTGTTTTTT
CDR3aa: CASSESASTIEKLFF
abundance: NA
d_gene: NA
v_gene: TRBV10-1
j_gene: TRBJ1-4

CDR3nt: TGTGCCAGCAGCCAAGACAGGGCGTCCGGCACAGATACGCAGTATTTT
CDR3aa: CASSQDRASGTDTQYF
abundance: once
d_gene: NA
v_gene: TRBV4-2
j_gene: TRBJ2-3

CDR3nt: TGTGCCAGCAGCCTATTCCTGGCAAACAATGAGCAGTTCTTC
CDR3aa: CASSLFLANNEQFF
abundance: once
d_gene: NA
v_gene: TRBV11-2
j_gene: TRBJ2-1

CDR3nt: TGTGCCAGCAGCCCTCAAGGGGGGAACTACAATGAGCAGTTCTTC
CDR3aa: CASSPQGGNYNEQFF
abundance: NA
d_gene: NA
v_gene: TRBV9
j_gene: TRBJ2-1

CDR3nt: TGTGCCAGCAGCTCTCGGACAGGGGGCGCAGATACGCAGTATTTT
CDR3aa: CASSSRTGGADTQYF
abundance: NA
d_gene: TRBD1
v_gene: TRBV9
j_gene: TRBJ2-3

CDR3nt: TGTGCCAGCAGCCGTTCCTATTCGAACACTGAAGCTTTCTTT
CDR3aa: CASSRSYSNTEAFF
abundance: NA
d_gene: NA
v_gene: TRBV5-5
j_gene: TRBJ1-1

CDR3nt: TGTGCCAGTAGTAGACAGGCTACTAATGAAAAACTGTTTTTT
CDR3aa: CASSRQATNEKLFF
abundance: NA
d_gene: NA
v_gene: TRBV19
j_gene: TRBJ1-4

CDR3nt: TGTGCCAGCAGCTTAGCTGTCGGGCCAGAACACGAGCAGTACTTC
CDR3aa: CASSLAVGPEHEQYF
abundance: NA
d_gene: NA
v_gene: TRBV7-3
j_gene: TRBJ2-7

CDR3nt: TGTGCCAGTAGTACCCTCTCAGGGTTGGACGGCACAGATACGCAGTATTTT
CDR3aa: CASSTLSGLDGTDTQYF
abundance: NA
d_gene: NA
v_gene: TRBV19
j_gene: TRBJ2-3

CDR3nt: TGTGCCAGTAGTTCATCGAGTATGAGCAATGAGCAGTTCTTC
CDR3aa: CASSSSSMSNEQFF
abundance: NA
d_gene: NA
v_gene: TRBV19
j_gene: TRBJ2-1